This is a list of T cell receptor beta chains from one sample in a study of shared T cell receptors in the human thymus. This table comes from immunoSEQ multiplex PCR, and its TCRdb copy is limited to in-frame clones, with some not included. The repertoire includes 450,000 to 650,000 clones, 75% to 85% of them detected once, and about 0.013% sits in the top ten. The same specimen was also included in a second study, on human thymus T cells.

The sequencing input was thymocytes. The receptors here all came from a boy under two years old with a congenital heart defect. Both conserved end residues are part of each CDR3. D genes are given only for firm matches. Clone size is given for some rows only: seen once, a few or many times, or a class if the clone is expanded.

clone size	D gene	V gene	J gene	CDR3 protein	CDR3 DNA
.	.	TRBV1	TRBJ2-4	CTSSQGLAGLAKNIQYF	TGCACCAGCAGCCAAGGACTAGCGGGACTAGCCAAAAACATTCAGTACTTC
.	TRBD1	TRBV6-5	TRBJ1-5	CASSYSGQGNQPQHF	TGTGCCAGCAGTTACTCCGGACAGGGAAATCAGCCCCAGCATTTT
.	.	TRBV28	TRBJ1-1	CASRYTENTEAFF	TGTGCCAGCAGATATACAGAGAACACTGAAGCTTTCTTT
.	.	TRBV15	TRBJ1-2	CATSRGVGRGYGYTF	TGTGCCACCAGCAGAGGGGTCGGCAGGGGCTATGGCTACACCTTC
few	TRBD1	TRBV7-6	TRBJ2-3	CASSPGTDRTDMQYF	TGTGCCAGCAGCCCCGGGACAGACCGCACAGATATGCAGTATTTT
few	TRBD1	TRBV18	TRBJ2-7	CASSPEDREWPYEQYF	TGTGCCAGCTCACCTGAGGACAGGGAGTGGCCCTACGAGCAGTACTTC
.	.	TRBV25-1	TRBJ2-7	CASSCSMEWWPYEQYF	TGTGCCAGCAGTTGCAGTATGGAGTGGTGGCCGTACGAGCAGTACTTC
.	TRBD1	TRBV5-1	TRBJ2-1	CASSSTGTGPHYDYNEQFF	TGCGCCAGCAGCTCGACCGGGACAGGTCCCCATTACGACTACAATGAGCAGTTCTTC
.	TRBD1	TRBV5-1	TRBJ2-3	CASSSGEQGPLSTDTQYF	TGCGCCAGCAGCTCCGGGGAACAGGGGCCCCTCAGCACAGATACGCAGTATTTT
.	TRBD2	TRBV6-5	TRBJ2-7	CASRETSGRYEQYF	TGTGCCAGCAGGGAAACTAGCGGGAGGTACGAGCAGTACTTC
.	TRBD2	TRBV18	TRBJ2-1	CASSSSGSSRFF	TGTGCCAGCTCATCTAGCGGGAGTAGTAGGTTCTTC
.	.	TRBV5-6	TRBJ1-2	CASSLRGIGYTF	TGTGCCAGCAGCTTGCGAGGAATCGGCTACACCTTC
.	TRBD1	TRBV14	TRBJ2-7	CASSQMDRGLYEQYF	TGTGCCAGCAGCCAAATGGACAGGGGGCTCTACGAGCAGTACTTC
.	TRBD2	TRBV5-4	TRBJ2-1	CASSLKLAGVGPYNEQFF	TGTGCCAGCAGCTTGAAACTAGCGGGAGTGGGCCCCTACAATGAGCAGTTCTTC
.	TRBD1	TRBV9	TRBJ1-2	CASSVGDRDSQGGYTF	TGTGCCAGCAGCGTAGGAGACCGGGACAGCCAGGGTGGCTACACCTTC
.	.	TRBV11-2	TRBJ2-5	CASSLCRAGETQYF	TGTGCCAGCAGCTTGTGTCGGGCGGGCGAGACCCAGTACTTC
.	.	TRBV10-3	TRBJ2-5	CAISEKRAPRRETQYF	TGTGCCATCAGTGAGAAGCGGGCTCCTCGCCGGGAGACCCAGTACTTC
.	TRBD1	TRBV9	TRBJ2-1	CASSIPGQASGNEQFF	TGTGCCAGCAGTATACCGGGACAGGCCTCGGGTAATGAGCAGTTCTTC
.	TRBD1	TRBV28	TRBJ1-1	CASRRLQGYTEAFF	TGTGCCAGCAGGCGTTTACAGGGGTACACTGAAGCTTTCTTT
few	TRBD2	TRBV14	TRBJ2-7	CASSHGRLAYEQYF	TGTGCCAGCAGCCACGGCCGACTAGCGTATGAGCAGTACTTC
.	TRBD1	TRBV7-6	TRBJ2-1	CASSLVSVGTGNNEQFF	TGTGCCAGCAGCTTAGTAAGTGTCGGGACAGGGAACAATGAGCAGTTCTTC
few	.	TRBV6-1	TRBJ2-1	CASSARQSSYNEQFF	TGTGCCAGCAGTGCCCGACAAAGCTCCTACAATGAGCAGTTCTTC
once	TRBD2	TRBV7-3	TRBJ2-2	CASSPHGLAGNTGELFF	TGTGCCAGCAGCCCCCACGGACTAGCGGGAAACACCGGGGAGCTGTTTTTT
.	TRBD1	TRBV2	TRBJ2-7	CASSTRDRTSYEQYF	TGTGCCAGCAGTACCCGGGACAGGACCTCCTACGAGCAGTACTTC
.	TRBD2	TRBV4-2	TRBJ2-7	CASSQEREGLHEQYF	TGTGCCAGCAGCCAGGAGCGGGAGGGCCTGCACGAGCAGTACTTC
few	TRBD1	TRBV27	TRBJ1-4	CASRSGTGDEKLFF	TGTGCCAGCAGGTCCGGGACAGGGGACGAAAAACTGTTTTTT
.	TRBD1	TRBV11-2	TRBJ2-1	CASSLRGQSSYNEQFF	TGTGCCAGCAGCTTAAGGGGGCAAAGCTCCTACAATGAGCAGTTCTTC
.	TRBD2	TRBV11-2	TRBJ2-5	CASSFQGGTSYQETQYF	TGTGCCAGCAGCTTCCAGGGAGGGACGTCTTACCAAGAGACCCAGTACTTC
.	TRBD2	TRBV11-2	TRBJ2-7	CASSSGLADYEQYF	TGTGCCAGCAGCTCGGGACTAGCGGATTACGAGCAGTACTTC
few	TRBD1	TRBV18	TRBJ2-4	CASSPGQGVSKNIQYF	TGTGCCAGCTCACCAGGACAGGGGGTTTCCAAAAACATTCAGTACTTC
.	.	TRBV5-1	TRBJ2-7	CASSLSQEAYEQYF	TGCGCCAGCAGCTTGTCGCAGGAAGCCTACGAGCAGTACTTC
.	TRBD1	TRBV15	TRBJ1-4	CATSSEPGQGLATNEKLFF	TGTGCCACCAGCAGCGAACCGGGACAGGGCCTCGCAACTAATGAAAAACTGTTTTTT
.	TRBD1	TRBV5-1	TRBJ2-3	CASSYVETGVSDTQYF	TGCGCCAGCAGCTATGTGGAGACAGGGGTGAGCGATACGCAGTATTTT
.	TRBD1	TRBV4-2	TRBJ1-5	CASSQDWGDRGQPQHF	TGTGCCAGCAGCCAAGATTGGGGGGACAGGGGGCAGCCCCAGCATTTT
.	.	TRBV11-1	TRBJ2-5	CASSLGRVFQETQYF	TGTGCCAGCAGCTTGGGCAGGGTATTTCAAGAGACCCAGTACTTC
.	TRBD1	TRBV15	TRBJ1-2	CATSSNPGTATVYGYTF	TGTGCCACCAGCTCTAACCCCGGGACAGCAACCGTCTATGGCTACACCTTC
.	TRBD1	TRBV29-1	TRBJ2-1	CSVDAGTGNNEQFF	TGCAGCGTTGACGCAGGGACAGGGAACAATGAGCAGTTCTTC
.	TRBD1	TRBV12-5	TRBJ2-7	CASGIQGTGGPYEQYF	TGTGCTAGTGGTATCCAGGGGACAGGGGGACCCTACGAGCAGTACTTC
.	.	TRBV4-1	TRBJ2-2	CASSHLDRSTGELFF	TGCGCCAGCAGCCACCTAGACAGATCCACCGGGGAGCTGTTTTTT
.	TRBD1	TRBV13	TRBJ1-5	CASSVRDRGRSGDQPQHF	TGTGCCAGCAGCGTCCGGGACAGGGGGCGATCCGGCGATCAGCCCCAGCATTTT
few	.	TRBV5-1	TRBJ2-3	CASSLVADWASTDTQYF	TGCGCCAGCAGCTTGGTGGCAGATTGGGCGAGCACAGATACGCAGTATTTT
.	TRBD2	TRBV5-4	TRBJ2-7	CASSLEAAGGEQYF	TGTGCCAGCAGCTTGGAGGCAGCGGGGGGGGAGCAGTACTTC